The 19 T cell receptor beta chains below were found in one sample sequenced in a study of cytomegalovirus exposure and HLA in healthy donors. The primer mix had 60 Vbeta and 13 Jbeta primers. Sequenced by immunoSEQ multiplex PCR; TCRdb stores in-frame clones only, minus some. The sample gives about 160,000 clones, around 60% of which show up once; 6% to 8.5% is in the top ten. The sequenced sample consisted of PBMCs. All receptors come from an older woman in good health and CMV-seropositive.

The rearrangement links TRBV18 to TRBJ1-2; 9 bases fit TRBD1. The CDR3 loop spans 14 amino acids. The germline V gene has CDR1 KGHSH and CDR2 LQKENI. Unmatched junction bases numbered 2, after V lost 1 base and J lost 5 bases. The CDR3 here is CASSPLGTGYGYTF. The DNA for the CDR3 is TGTGCCAGCTCACCACTTGGGACAGGGTATGGCTACACCTTC. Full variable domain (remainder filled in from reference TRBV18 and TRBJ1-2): NAGVMQNPRHLVRRRGQEARLRCSPMKGHSHVYWYRQLPEEGLKFMVYLQKENIIDESGMPKERFSAEFPKEGPSILRIQQVVRGDSAAYFCASSPLGTGYGYTFGSGTRLTVV.

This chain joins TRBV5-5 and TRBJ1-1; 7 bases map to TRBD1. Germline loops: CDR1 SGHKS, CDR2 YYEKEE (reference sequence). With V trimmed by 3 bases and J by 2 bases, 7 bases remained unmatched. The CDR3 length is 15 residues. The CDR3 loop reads CASSWNRGHNTEAFF. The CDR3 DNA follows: TGTGCCAGCAGCTGGAACAGGGGACACAACACTGAAGCTTTCTTT.

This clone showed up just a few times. CDR3 in DNA: TGTGCCAGCAGTTTGGGGGGATTTTGGACTAATGAAAAACTGTTTTTT. It encodes CASSLGGFWTNEKLFF. V is TRBV28 and J is TRBJ1-4; D possibly corresponds to TRBD1 (5 bases). Germline V gene data show CDR1 as MDHEN and CDR2 as SYDVKM. Deletions cut 3 bases from V and 2 bases from J, with 13 bases between. CDR3 length equals 16 residues.

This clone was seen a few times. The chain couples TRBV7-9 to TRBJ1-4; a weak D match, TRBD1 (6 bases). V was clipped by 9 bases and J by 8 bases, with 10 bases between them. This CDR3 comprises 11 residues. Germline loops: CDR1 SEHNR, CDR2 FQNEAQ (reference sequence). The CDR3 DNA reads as TGTGCCAGTCAAACAGGGGAAAAACTGTTTTTT. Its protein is CASQTGEKLFF.

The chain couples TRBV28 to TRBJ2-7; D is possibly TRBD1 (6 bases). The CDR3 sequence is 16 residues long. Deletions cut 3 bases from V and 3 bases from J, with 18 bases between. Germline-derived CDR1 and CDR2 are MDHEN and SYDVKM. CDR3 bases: TGTGCCAGCAGTTTTGAAGGGTCAGGGGCGTACTACGAGCAGTACTTC. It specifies CASSFEGSGAYYEQYF.

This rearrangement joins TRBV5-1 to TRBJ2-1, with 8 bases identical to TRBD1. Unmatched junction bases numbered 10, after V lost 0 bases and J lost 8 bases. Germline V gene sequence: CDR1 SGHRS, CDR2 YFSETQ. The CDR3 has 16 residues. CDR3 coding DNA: TGCGCCAGCAGCTTGGCTGGGACAGGTAGAATCGATGAGCAGTTCTTC. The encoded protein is CASSLAGTGRIDEQFF.

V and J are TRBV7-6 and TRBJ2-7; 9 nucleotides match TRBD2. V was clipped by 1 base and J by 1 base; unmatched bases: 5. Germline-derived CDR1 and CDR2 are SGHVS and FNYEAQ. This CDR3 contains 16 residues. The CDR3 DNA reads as TGTGCCAGCAGCTTAGGACTAGCGGCACTATCCTACGAGCAGTACTTC. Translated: CASSLGLAALSYEQYF. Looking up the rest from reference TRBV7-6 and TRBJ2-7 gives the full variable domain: GAGVSQSPRYKVTKRGQDVALRCDPISGHVSLYWYRQALGQGPEFLTYFNYEAQQDKSGLPNDRFSAERPEGSISTLTIQRTEQRDSAMYRCASSLGLAALSYEQYFGPGTRLTVT.

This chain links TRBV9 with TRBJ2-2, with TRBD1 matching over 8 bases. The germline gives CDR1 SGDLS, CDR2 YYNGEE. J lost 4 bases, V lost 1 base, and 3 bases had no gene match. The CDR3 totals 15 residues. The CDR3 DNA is TGTGCCAGCAGCGTAAACAGGGGGGTCACCGGGGAGCTGTTTTTT. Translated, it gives CASSVNRGVTGELFF.

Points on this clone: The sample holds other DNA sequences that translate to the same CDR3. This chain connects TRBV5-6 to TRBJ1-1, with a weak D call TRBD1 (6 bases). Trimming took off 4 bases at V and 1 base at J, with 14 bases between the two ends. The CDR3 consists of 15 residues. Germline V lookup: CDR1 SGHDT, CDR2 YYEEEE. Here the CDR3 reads CASSLMDRENTEAFF. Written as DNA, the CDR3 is TGTGCCAGCAGCCTCATGGACAGAGAGAACACTGAAGCTTTCTTT.

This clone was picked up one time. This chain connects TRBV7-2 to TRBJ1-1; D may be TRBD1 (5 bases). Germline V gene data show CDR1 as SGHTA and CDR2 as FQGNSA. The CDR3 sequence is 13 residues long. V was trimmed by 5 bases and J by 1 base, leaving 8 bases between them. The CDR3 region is CASSQQGNTEAFF. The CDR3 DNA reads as TGTGCCAGCAGCCAGCAGGGGAACACTGAAGCTTTCTTT.

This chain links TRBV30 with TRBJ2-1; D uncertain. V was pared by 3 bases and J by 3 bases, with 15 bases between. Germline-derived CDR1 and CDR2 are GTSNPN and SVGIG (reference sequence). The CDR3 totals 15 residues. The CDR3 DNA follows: TGTGCCTGGAGCTCCCTCGACATAAACTACAATGAGCAGTTCTTC. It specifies CAWSSLDINYNEQFF.

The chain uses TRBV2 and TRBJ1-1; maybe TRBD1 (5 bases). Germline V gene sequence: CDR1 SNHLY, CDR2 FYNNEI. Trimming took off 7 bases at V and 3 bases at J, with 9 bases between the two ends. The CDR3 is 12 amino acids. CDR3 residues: CASKTEYTEAFF. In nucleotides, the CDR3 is TGTGCCAGCAAGACAGAGTACACTGAAGCTTTCTTT.

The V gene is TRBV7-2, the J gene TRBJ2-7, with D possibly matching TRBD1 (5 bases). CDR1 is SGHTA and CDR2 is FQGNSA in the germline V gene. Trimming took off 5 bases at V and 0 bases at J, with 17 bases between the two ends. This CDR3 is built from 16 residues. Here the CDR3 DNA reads TGTGCCAGCAGCCCGAGGACAAGTGCGATCTCCTACGAGCAGTACTTC. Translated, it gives CASSPRTSAISYEQYF.

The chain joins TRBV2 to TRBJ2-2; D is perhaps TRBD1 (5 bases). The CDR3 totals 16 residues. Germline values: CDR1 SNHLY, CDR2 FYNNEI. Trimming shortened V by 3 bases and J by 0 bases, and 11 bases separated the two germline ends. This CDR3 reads CASSDREIANTGELFF. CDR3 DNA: TGTGCCAGCAGTGACAGGGAAATCGCGAACACCGGGGAGCTGTTTTTT.

CDR3 sequence reads: CASSLRGLAGVVTDTQYF. The CDR3 DNA sequence: TGTGCCAGCAGCTTAAGGGGACTAGCGGGAGTAGTCACAGATACGCAGTATTTT. The V gene is TRBV7-2, the J gene TRBJ2-3, with TRBD2 matching over 14 bases. CDR1 is SGHTA and CDR2 is FQGNSA in the germline V gene. V shed 2 bases, J shed 2 bases, and the junction held 6 bases outside the gene matches. The CDR3 runs to 18 residues.

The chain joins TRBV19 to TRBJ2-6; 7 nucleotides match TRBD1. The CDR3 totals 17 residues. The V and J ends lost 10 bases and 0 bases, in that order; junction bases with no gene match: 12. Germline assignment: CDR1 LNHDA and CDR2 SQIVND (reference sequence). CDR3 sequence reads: CATQPQGQPSGANVLTF. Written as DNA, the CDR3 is TGTGCCACCCAACCCCAGGGACAGCCCTCTGGGGCCAACGTCCTGACTTTC. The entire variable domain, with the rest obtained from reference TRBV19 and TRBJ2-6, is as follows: DGGITQSPKYLFRKEGQNVTLSCEQNLNHDAMYWYRQDPGQGLRLIYYSQIVNDFQKGDIAEGYSVSREKKESFPLTVTSAQKNPTAFYLCATQPQGQPSGANVLTFGAGSRLTVL.

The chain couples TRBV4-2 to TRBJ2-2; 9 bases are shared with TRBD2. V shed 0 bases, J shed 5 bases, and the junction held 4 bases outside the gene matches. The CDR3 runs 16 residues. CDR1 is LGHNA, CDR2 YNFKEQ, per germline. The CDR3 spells CASSQDAGGFTGELFF. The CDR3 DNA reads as TGTGCCAGCAGCCAAGATGCGGGAGGGTTTACCGGGGAGCTGTTTTTT.

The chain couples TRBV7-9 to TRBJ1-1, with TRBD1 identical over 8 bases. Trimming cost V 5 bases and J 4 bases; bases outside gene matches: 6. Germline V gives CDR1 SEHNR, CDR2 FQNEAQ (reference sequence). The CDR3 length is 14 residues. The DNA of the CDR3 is TGTGCCAGCAGCCTCCAGGGGGCGGTCACTGAAGCTTTCTTT. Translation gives CASSLQGAVTEAFF.

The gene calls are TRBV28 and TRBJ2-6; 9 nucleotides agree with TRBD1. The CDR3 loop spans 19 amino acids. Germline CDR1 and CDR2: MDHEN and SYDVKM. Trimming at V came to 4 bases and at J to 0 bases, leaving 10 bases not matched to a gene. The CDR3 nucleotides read TGTGCCAGCAGTTACCGCGCCGGGACAGGGTACTCTGGGGCCAACGTCCTGACTTTC. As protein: CASSYRAGTGYSGANVLTF.